Below are 31 T cell receptor beta chains sequenced from a single sample in a study of CD4+ T cells in melanoma. The data were produced by immunoSEQ multiplex PCR, yet TCRdb's version contains in-frame clones alone and is incomplete. The sample carries approximately 6,600 clones, 69% recorded once. Sequencing used cells from a culture (not recorded whether cultured in vitro). These receptors came from a human donor with melanoma.

This clone turned up a few times. The chain is built from TRBV20-1 and TRBJ1-2; no clear D. Per the germline V gene, CDR1 is DFQATT and CDR2 is SNEGSKA (reference sequence). V was clipped by 4 bases and J by 2 bases, with 5 bases between them. The CDR3 is made up of 11 amino acids. CDR3 sequence (DNA): TGCAGTGCTATCCAAAACTATGGCTACACCTTC. It specifies CSAIQNYGYTF.

The rearrangement uses TRBV2 and TRBJ1-4, with D possibly matching TRBD1 (6 bases). V lost 8 bases, J lost 8 bases, and 18 bases lay in between. The germline V gene encodes CDR1 SNHLY and CDR2 FYNNEI. This CDR3 has 14 residues. CDR3 region: CASRTLRQGEKLFF. CDR3 DNA: TGTGCCAGCCGAACACTTAGGCAGGGGGAAAAACTGTTTTTT.

This clone occurred once. The chain employs TRBV2 and TRBJ2-2; no definite D call. CDR1 SNHLY and CDR2 FYNNEI come from the germline V gene. Trimming removed 11 bases from V and 4 bases from J, with 8 bases in between. CDR3 length: 11 residues. CDR3 in amino acids: CAPIATGELFF. Here the CDR3 DNA reads TGTGCCCCCATCGCCACCGGGGAGCTGTTTTTT.

This clone was seen only a few times. J is TRBJ1-2 and V is TRBV12-3 or TRBV12-4; D is possibly TRBD1 (6 bases). V shed 2 bases and J shed 4 bases, with 8 bases lying between them. The CDR3 has 13 amino acids. CDR3 coding DNA: TGTGCCAGCAGTTTAAGACAGGCCTATGGCTACACCTTC. Encoded protein: CASSLRQAYGYTF.

This sequence joins TRBV27 and TRBJ2-1; maybe TRBD2 (5 bases). The germline CDR1 and CDR2 sequences are MNHEY and SMNVEV (reference sequence). The CDR3 is made up of 18 amino acids. The V end lost 2 bases, the J end lost 5 bases, and 22 bases lay between the germline ends. The CDR3 is CASSLEGSLAGGHNEQFF. The CDR3 coding sequence is TGTGCCAGCAGTTTAGAAGGTAGCTTAGCCGGCGGGCACAATGAGCAGTTCTTC.

The chain links TRBV10-3 to TRBJ2-5; maybe TRBD1 (5 bases). V lost 4 bases and J 1 base, leaving 10 bases between the germline ends. The germline V gene encodes CDR1 ENHRY and CDR2 SYGVKD. The CDR3 is 14 amino acids. The CDR3 region is CAISGGSFQETQYF. The CDR3 region has the DNA TGTGCCATCAGTGGGGGCAGCTTCCAAGAGACCCAGTACTTC.

This clone was seen a handful of times. The J gene is TRBJ1-2, the V gene TRBV7-8; maybe TRBD1 (5 bases). CDR3 size: 14 residues. Trimming shortened V by 5 bases and J by 3 bases, and 13 bases separated the two germline ends. From germline, CDR1 is SGHVS and CDR2 FQNEAQ. In DNA, the CDR3 is TGTGCCAGCAGCCCAGAGACAGATCACTATGGCTACACCTTC. This translates into CASSPETDHYGYTF.

The chain carries TRBV7-9 and TRBJ2-2, with D unclear. This CDR3 spans 16 amino acids. V was trimmed by 5 bases and J by 1 base, leaving 14 bases between them. Germline CDR1 SEHNR, CDR2 FQNEAQ (reference sequence). The CDR3 sequence is CASSENRRENTGELFF. The CDR3 nucleotides are TGTGCCAGCAGCGAAAATCGGCGAGAGAACACCGGGGAGCTGTTTTTT.

This clone is labeled as medium-sized (0.01 to 0.1%). This sequence joins TRBV7-8 and TRBJ2-1, with D perhaps matching TRBD2 (5 bases). CDR3 length: 14 residues. Germline assignment: CDR1 SGHVS and CDR2 FQNEAQ. V lost 2 bases, J lost 8 bases, and 13 bases lay in between. The DNA of the CDR3 is TGTGCCAGCAGCTTAATGGGAGCGGTTCATGAGCAGTTCTTC. Encoded protein: CASSLMGAVHEQFF.

This clone occurred once. This chain joins TRBV21-1 and TRBJ1-3. TRBV21-1 is noted as a pseudogene. The CDR3 has 16 residues. The DNA for the CDR3 is TGTGCCAGCAGCAATGACGGTACTCGCTCTGGAAACACCATATATTTT. It is translated as CASSNDGTRSGNTIYF.

The genes are TRBV28 and TRBJ1-2; D remains ambiguous. Trimming left V 7 bases short and J 4 bases short, with 7 bases between. This CDR3 comprises 11 residues. CDR1 is MDHEN, CDR2 SYDVKM, per germline. Written as DNA, the CDR3 is TGTGCCAGCACCCCCGGCTATGGCTACACCTTC. The encoded protein is CASTPGYGYTF.

The chain recombines TRBV2 with TRBJ2-7, with 16 bases aligning to TRBD2. The germline CDR1 and CDR2 sequences are SNHLY and FYNNEI. V dropped 7 bases and J dropped 5; count of bases not matched to a gene: 17. This CDR3 contains 19 residues. The CDR3 DNA is TGTGCCAGCAAGATGTTGGGACTAGCGGGGGGGCGGTATCAAAACGAGCAGTACTTC. Its translation is CASKMLGLAGGRYQNEQYF.

The DNA for the CDR3 is TGTGCCAGCTCACCTCAGCGGGACGCAGATACGCAGTATTTT. Encoded protein: CASSPQRDADTQYF. V gene TRBV18 combines with J gene TRBJ2-3; TRBD2 aligns across 7 bases. From germline, CDR1 is KGHSH and CDR2 LQKENI. J lost 4 bases, V lost 3 bases, and 4 bases had no gene match. This CDR3 spans 14 amino acids.

V is TRBV4-1 and J is TRBJ1-4, with 10 positions matching TRBD1. The germline V gene encodes CDR1 MGHRA and CDR2 YSYEKL. V lost 1 base and J lost 8; bases outside the gene matches: 7. The CDR3 length is 16 residues. The CDR3 loop is CASSQARQGAGEKLFF. In DNA, the CDR3 is TGCGCCAGCAGCCAAGCGCGACAGGGGGCTGGGGAAAAACTGTTTTTT.

V is TRBV2 and J is TRBJ1-4; 7 bases align to TRBD1. The CDR3 covers 13 residues. V shed 4 bases and J 8 bases; nucleotides not matched to a gene: 4. CDR1 and CDR2 from the germline V gene are SNHLY and FYNNEI. The CDR3 coding sequence is TGTGCCAGCAGTGGACAGGGTGAGGAAAAACTGTTTTTT. Its protein is CASSGQGEEKLFF.

This clone was counted once. The rearrangement links TRBV5-8 to TRBJ1-1; D is unclear. Per the germline V gene, CDR1 is SGHTS and CDR2 is YDEGEE. The CDR3 extends over 9 amino acids. In nucleotides, the CDR3 is TGTGCTATCAGGACGAGGGCTTTCTTT. Translated, it gives CAIRTRAFF.

The V and J genes are TRBV11-2 and TRBJ2-2; 9 positions match TRBD2. The CDR3 consists of 15 residues. With V trimmed by 3 bases and J by 3 bases, 2 bases remained unmatched. Germline V lookup: CDR1 SGHAT, CDR2 FQNNGV. The CDR3 sequence: CASSLTSGYTGELFF. The CDR3 nucleotides are TGTGCCAGCAGCTTGACTAGCGGATACACCGGGGAGCTGTTTTTT.

This clone qualifies as medium-sized (0.01 to 0.1%). This chain uses TRBV5-8 with TRBJ2-7, with unresolved D. The germline V gene encodes CDR1 SGHTS and CDR2 YDEGEE. V dropped 2 bases and J dropped 2 bases, with 11 bases sitting between them. There are 14 residues in the CDR3. The CDR3 nucleotides read TGTGCCAGCAGCTTTAGGGTGAATCCCTACGAGCAGTACTTC. This gives the protein CASSFRVNPYEQYF.

This chain links TRBV28 with TRBJ2-1; D tentatively reads TRBD1 or TRBD2 (6 bases each). Trimming pared 2 bases from V and 3 bases from J, leaving 11 bases between. The CDR3 length is 15 residues. Germline lookup yields CDR1 MDHEN and CDR2 SYDVKM. CDR3 amino acids: CASSLRGVIYNEQFF. CDR3 nucleotides: TGTGCCAGCAGTTTAAGGGGGGTCATCTACAATGAGCAGTTCTTC. Variable domain in full (rest from reference TRBV28 and TRBJ2-1): DVKVTQSSRYLVKRTGEKVFLECVQDMDHENMFWYRQDPGLGLRLIYFSYDVKMKEKGDIPEGYSVSREKKERFSLILESASTNQTSMYLCASSLRGVIYNEQFFGPGTRLTVL.

The V call is TRBV24-1, the J call TRBJ2-1; 7 bases align to TRBD1. CDR1 is KGHDR and CDR2 is SFDVKD in the germline V gene. J was trimmed by 5 bases and V by 7 bases; bases with no gene match: 7. The CDR3 has 14 residues. CDR3 nucleotides: TGTGCCACCAGCAAGACAGGGAGTCACAATGAGCAGTTCTTC. The encoded protein is CATSKTGSHNEQFF.

The chain links TRBV7-3 to TRBJ2-1; tentatively, D is TRBD2 (6 bases). Per germline, CDR1 SGHTA and CDR2 FQGTGA. This CDR3 has 16 amino acids. V lost 0 bases and J lost 7, with 16 bases in between. CDR3 DNA sequence: TGTGCCAGCAGCTTAACGGGTAGGAGGGAGGCTAATGAGCAGTTCTTC. Its translation is CASSLTGRREANEQFF.

The V and J genes are TRBV12-3 or TRBV12-4 and TRBJ2-7; D is ambiguous. Deletions cut 6 bases from V and 6 bases from J, with 12 bases between. This CDR3 has 12 residues. The DNA for the CDR3 is TGTGCCAGCAGCAGACTTGGTTCCGAGCAGTACTTC. Its translation: CASSRLGSEQYF.

The chain employs TRBV4-1 and TRBJ1-1, with D uncertain. Per the germline V gene, CDR1 is MGHRA and CDR2 is YSYEKL. Trimming took 8 bases from V and 3 from J, leaving 10 bases between them. This CDR3 contains 12 residues. The CDR3 loop is CASGATDTEAFF. CDR3 nucleotides: TGCGCCAGCGGAGCGACCGACACTGAAGCTTTCTTT.

The rearrangement joins TRBV9 to TRBJ1-3; the match to TRBD1 covers 9 bases. Germline assignment: CDR1 SGDLS and CDR2 YYNGEE. The CDR3 consists of 16 residues. The ends lost 0 bases at V and 3 bases at J; junction bases unmatched: 4. DNA for the CDR3: TGTGCCAGCAGCGTAGAAGACAGGGGGTTTGGAAACACCATATATTTT. This sequence encodes CASSVEDRGFGNTIYF. Full variable domain (rest looked up from reference TRBV9 and TRBJ1-3): DSGVTQTPKHLITATGQRVTLRCSPRSGDLSVYWYQQSLDQGLQFLIQYYNGEERAKGNILERFSAQQFPDLHSELNLSSLELGDSALYFCASSVEDRGFGNTIYFGEGSWLTVV.

The V call is TRBV9, the J call TRBJ1-1, with 9 bases aligning to TRBD1. CDR3 length equals 15 residues. Germline CDR1 and CDR2: SGDLS and YYNGEE. Trimming at V came to 3 bases and at J to 3 bases, leaving 6 bases not matched to a gene. The CDR3 loop reads CASSAQGAEDTEAFF. Written as DNA, the CDR3 is TGTGCCAGCAGCGCACAGGGGGCGGAGGACACTGAAGCTTTCTTT.

V gene TRBV6-6 combines with J gene TRBJ1-1; TRBD1 matches 7 bases. V was clipped by 1 base and J by 8 bases; unmatched bases: 7. The CDR3 extends over 14 amino acids. CDR1 MNHNY and CDR2 SVGAGI come from the germline V gene (reference sequence). CDR3 region: CASSYLGDSGEAFF. In nucleotides, the CDR3 is TGTGCCAGCAGTTACTTAGGGGACAGCGGGGAAGCTTTCTTT.

The chain combines TRBV6-5 with TRBJ2-5, with TRBD1 matching over 7 bases. The CDR3 extends over 14 amino acids. Germline V lookup: CDR1 MNHEY, CDR2 SVGAGI. With V trimmed by 5 bases and J by 5 bases, 8 bases remained unmatched. CDR3 in DNA: TGTGCCAGCAGTCAGAAACAGGGGCTCGAGACCCAGTACTTC. Its translation: CASSQKQGLETQYF.

This clone has more than one count but fewer than ten. The genes are TRBV27 and TRBJ2-1, with 7 bases matching TRBD1. V gave up 4 bases and J gave up 14 bases; unmatched junction bases: 8. The CDR3 contains 12 residues. Germline CDR1 reads MNHEY; CDR2 reads SMNVEV (reference sequence). This chain's CDR3 is CASSSGQIRKFF. The CDR3, as DNA: TGTGCCAGCAGTTCGGGACAGATAAGAAAGTTCTTC.

In this sample, this clone turned up a few times. V usage is TRBV5-1 and J usage is TRBJ1-1; no definite D call. The CDR3 loop spans 11 amino acids. The germline V gene has CDR1 SGHRS and CDR2 YFSETQ. V was trimmed by 4 bases and J by 3 bases, leaving 4 bases between them. CDR3 in DNA: TGCGCCAGCAGCACGGACACTGAAGCTTTCTTT. Its translation is CASSTDTEAFF.

This sequence joins TRBV29-1 and TRBJ2-4, with 7 nucleotides matching TRBD1. Losses at the gene ends were 7 bases for V and 9 bases for J; bases not matched to a gene: 6. This CDR3 is 11 amino acids long. Germline assignment: CDR1 SQVTM and CDR2 ANQGSEA. The CDR3 nucleotides are TGCAGCGCAGGGGGAGTTGGCATTCAGTACTTC. This translates into CSAGGVGIQYF.

The chain is built from TRBV5-1 and TRBJ1-4, with 8 bases identical to TRBD1. Losses at the gene ends were 4 bases for V and 8 bases for J; bases not matched to a gene: 7. This CDR3 spans 14 amino acids. The germline V gene encodes CDR1 SGHRS and CDR2 YFSETQ. CDR3: CASSPQGGKEKLFF. The CDR3 DNA reads as TGCGCCAGCAGCCCACAGGGGGGTAAGGAAAAACTGTTTTTT.